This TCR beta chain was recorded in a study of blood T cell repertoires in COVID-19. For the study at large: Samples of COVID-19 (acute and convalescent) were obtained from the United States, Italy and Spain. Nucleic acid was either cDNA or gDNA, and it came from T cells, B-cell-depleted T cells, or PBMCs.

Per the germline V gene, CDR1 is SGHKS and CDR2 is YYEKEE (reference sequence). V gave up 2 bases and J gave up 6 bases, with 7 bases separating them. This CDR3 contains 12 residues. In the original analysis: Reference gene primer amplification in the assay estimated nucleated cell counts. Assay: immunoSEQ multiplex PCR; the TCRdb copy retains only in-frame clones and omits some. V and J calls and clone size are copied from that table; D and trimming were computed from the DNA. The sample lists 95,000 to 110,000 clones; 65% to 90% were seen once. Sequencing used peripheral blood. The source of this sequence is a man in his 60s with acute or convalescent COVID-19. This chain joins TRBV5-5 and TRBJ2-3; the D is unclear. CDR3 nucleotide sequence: TGTGCCAGCAGCTTACCACGGGATACGCAGTATTTT. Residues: CASSLPRDTQYF.